The table lists the clone carrying this T cell receptor beta chain with many counts. Its antigen is undetermined. Regions amplified from RNA transcripts were the TCR beta CDR3 regions. The TCR CDR3 first-round RT-PCR relied on the HTBI primer set. TCRdb used MiXCR to reprocess the multiplex PCR reads, holding one entry per CDR3 protein. The table lists hundreds of thousands of distinct CDR3 sequences, 12% to 15% of them singletons. Trimming stripped 6 bases from V and 2 bases from J, with 20 bases between. Germline V gene lookup returns CDR1 MNHEY and CDR2 SVGEGT. CDR3 length equals 17 residues. This sample is part of a study of T cells in Graves' hyperthyroidism and ophthalmopathy. Study as a whole: Before treatment of any kind, peripheral blood was taken at initial diagnosis. Study-wide points: Most thyroid-expanded clonotypes above 0.001 were also found in blood.

Newly diagnosed patients aged 18 to 65 had hyperthyroidism of under 2 months' duration. Clinicians diagnosed patients from clinical symptoms, serum thyroxine and TRAb, thyroid ultrasound and orbital computed tomography. The origin of this receptor is a woman between 18 and 29 years old with Graves' hyperthyroidism. The V and J genes are TRBV6-2 or TRBV6-3 and TRBJ2-1; D gene uncertain. Sequencing was performed on blood. CDR3 nucleotides: TGTGCCAGCAGCCTGTTTCACCCAAGCGTACCCTACAATGAGCAGTTCTTC. Encoded protein: CASSLFHPSVPYNEQFF.